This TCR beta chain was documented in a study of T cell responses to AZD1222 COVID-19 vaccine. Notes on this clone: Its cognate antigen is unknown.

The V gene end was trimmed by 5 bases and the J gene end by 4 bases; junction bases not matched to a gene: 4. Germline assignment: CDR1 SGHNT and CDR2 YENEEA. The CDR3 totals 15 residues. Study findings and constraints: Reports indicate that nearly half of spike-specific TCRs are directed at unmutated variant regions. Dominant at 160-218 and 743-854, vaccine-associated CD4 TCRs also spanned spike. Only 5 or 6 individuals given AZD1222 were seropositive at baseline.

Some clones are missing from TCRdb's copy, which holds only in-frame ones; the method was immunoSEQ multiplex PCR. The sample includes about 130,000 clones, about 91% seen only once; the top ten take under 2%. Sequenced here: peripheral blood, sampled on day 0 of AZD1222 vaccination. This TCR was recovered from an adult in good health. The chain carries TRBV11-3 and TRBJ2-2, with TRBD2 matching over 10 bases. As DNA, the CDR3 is TGTGCCAGCAGCCTTAGCGGGGGGTTCACCGGGGAGCTGTTTTTT. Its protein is CASSLSGGFTGELFF.